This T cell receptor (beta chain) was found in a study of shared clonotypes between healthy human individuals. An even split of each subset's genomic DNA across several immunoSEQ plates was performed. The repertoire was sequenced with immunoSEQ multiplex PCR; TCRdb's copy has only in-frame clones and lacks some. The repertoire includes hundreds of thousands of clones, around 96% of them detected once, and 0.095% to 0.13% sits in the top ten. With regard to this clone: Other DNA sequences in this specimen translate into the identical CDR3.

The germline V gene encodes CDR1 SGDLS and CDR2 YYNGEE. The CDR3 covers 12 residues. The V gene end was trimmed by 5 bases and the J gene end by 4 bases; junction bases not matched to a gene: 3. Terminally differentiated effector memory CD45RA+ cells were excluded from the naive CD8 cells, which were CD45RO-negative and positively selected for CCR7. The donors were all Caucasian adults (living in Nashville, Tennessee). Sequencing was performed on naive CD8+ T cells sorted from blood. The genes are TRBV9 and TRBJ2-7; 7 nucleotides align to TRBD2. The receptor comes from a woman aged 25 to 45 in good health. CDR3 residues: CASSRGGYEQYF. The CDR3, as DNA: TGTGCCAGCAGTCGGGGAGGGTACGAGCAGTACTTC.